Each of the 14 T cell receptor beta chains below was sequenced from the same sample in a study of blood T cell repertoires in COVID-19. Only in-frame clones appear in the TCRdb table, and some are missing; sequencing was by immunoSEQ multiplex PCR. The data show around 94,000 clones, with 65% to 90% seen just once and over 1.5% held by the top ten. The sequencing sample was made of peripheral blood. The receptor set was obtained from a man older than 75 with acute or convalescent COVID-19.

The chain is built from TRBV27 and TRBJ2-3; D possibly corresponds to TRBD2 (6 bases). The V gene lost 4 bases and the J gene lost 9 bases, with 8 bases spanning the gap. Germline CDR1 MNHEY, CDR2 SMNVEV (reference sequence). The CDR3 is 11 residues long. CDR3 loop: CASSSRGTQYF. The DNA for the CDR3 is TGTGCCAGCAGTTCACGGGGGACGCAGTATTTT.

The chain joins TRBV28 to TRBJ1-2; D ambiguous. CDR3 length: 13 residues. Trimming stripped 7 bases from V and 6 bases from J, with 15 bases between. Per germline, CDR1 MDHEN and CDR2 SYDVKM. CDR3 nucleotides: TGTGCCAGCACCCCAGGCCTCATCGATGGCTACACCTTC. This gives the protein CASTPGLIDGYTF.

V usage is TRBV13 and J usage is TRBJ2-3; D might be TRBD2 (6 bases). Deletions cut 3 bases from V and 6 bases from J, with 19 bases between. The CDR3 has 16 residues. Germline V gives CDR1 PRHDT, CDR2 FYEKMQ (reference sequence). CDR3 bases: TGTGCCAGCAGCTTTTGGGGAGGCCAACTTTTGGATACGCAGTATTTT. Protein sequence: CASSFWGGQLLDTQYF.

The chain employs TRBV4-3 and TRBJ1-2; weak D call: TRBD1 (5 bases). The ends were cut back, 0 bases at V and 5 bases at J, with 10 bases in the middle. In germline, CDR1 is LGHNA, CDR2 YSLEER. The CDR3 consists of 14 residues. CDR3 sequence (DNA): TGCGCCAGCAGCCAAGATGGCAGGGAATATGGCTACACCTTC. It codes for CASSQDGREYGYTF.

The CDR3 sequence is CASSHPDRRPGSRNTIYF. For the CDR3, the DNA is TGTGCCAGCAGCCATCCGGACAGGCGGCCGGGTTCGAGAAACACCATATATTTT. The J gene is TRBJ1-3, the V gene TRBV13; TRBD1 matches 7 bases. The CDR3 contains 18 residues. V shed 5 bases and J 5 bases; nucleotides not matched to a gene: 18. Looked up from germline, CDR1 is PRHDT and CDR2 is FYEKMQ (reference sequence). The complete variable domain, with remaining parts taken from reference TRBV13 and TRBJ1-3, reads AAGVIQSPRHLIKEKRETATLKCYPIPRHDTVYWYQQGPGQDPQFLISFYEKMQSDKGSIPDRFSAQQFSDYHSELNMSSLELGDSALYFCASSHPDRRPGSRNTIYFGEGSWLTVV.

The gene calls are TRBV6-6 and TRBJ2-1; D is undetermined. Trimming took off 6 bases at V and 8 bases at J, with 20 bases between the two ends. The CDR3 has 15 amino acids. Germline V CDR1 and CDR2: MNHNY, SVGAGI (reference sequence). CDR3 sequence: CASSKGDGVLDEQFF. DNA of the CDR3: TGTGCCAGCAGCAAAGGAGATGGCGTGTTGGATGAGCAGTTCTTC.

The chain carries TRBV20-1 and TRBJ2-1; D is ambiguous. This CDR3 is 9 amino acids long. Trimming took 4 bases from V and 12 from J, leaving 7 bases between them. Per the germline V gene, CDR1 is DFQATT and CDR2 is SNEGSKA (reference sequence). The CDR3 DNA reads TGCAGTGCTACTAGATCGCAGTTCTTC. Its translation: CSATRSQFF.

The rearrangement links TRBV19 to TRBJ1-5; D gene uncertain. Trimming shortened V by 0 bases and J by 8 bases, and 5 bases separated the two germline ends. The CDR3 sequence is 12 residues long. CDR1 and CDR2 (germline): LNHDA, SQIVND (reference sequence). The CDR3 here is CASSIERKPQHF. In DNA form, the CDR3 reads TGTGCCAGTAGTATAGAGAGAAAGCCCCAGCATTTT.

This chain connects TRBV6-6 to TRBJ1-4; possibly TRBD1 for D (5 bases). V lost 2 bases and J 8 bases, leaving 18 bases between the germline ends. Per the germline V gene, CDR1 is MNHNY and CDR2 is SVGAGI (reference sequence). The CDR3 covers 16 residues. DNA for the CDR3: TGTGCCAGCAGTTACAGCGGGGCTGGGGTTCAAGAAAAACTGTTTTTT. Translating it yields CASSYSGAGVQEKLFF.

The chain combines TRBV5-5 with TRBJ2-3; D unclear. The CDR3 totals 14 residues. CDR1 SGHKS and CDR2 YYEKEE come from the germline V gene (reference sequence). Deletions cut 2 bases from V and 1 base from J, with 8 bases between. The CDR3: CASSLSTRTDTQYF. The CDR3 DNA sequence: TGTGCCAGCAGCTTATCCACTCGCACAGATACGCAGTATTTT.

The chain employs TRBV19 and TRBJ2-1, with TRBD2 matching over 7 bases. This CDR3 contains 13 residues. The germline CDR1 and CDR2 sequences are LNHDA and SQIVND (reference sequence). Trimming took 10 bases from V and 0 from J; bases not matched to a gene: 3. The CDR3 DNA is TGTGCCACCCAGCGGGACTCCTACAATGAGCAGTTCTTC. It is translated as CATQRDSYNEQFF.

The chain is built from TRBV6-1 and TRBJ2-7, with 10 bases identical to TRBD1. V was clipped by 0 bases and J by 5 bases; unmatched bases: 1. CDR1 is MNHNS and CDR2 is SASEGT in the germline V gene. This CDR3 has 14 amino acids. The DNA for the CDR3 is TGTGCCAGCAGTGAAGCTGGGACAGGGGACGAGCAGTACTTC. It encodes CASSEAGTGDEQYF.

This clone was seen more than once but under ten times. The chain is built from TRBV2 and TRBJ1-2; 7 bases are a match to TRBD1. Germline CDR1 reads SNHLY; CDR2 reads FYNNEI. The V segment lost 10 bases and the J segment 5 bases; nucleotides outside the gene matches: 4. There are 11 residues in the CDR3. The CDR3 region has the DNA TGTGCCACGCAGGGGGGATATGGCTACACCTTC. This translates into CATQGGYGYTF.

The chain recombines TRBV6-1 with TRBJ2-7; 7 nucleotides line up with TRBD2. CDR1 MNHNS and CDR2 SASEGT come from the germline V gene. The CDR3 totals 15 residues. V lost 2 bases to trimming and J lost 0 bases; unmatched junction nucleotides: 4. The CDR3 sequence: CASSEFSSGSYEQYF. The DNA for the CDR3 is TGTGCCAGCAGTGAATTCTCTAGCGGCTCCTACGAGCAGTACTTC.